This T cell receptor beta chain is from a study of blood T cells in healthy people across ages (dated by TCRdb to about 2015). About the full investigation: In model experiments, template switching captured roughly one uniquely barcoded TCR beta cDNA molecule for every two T cells. To track age-related changes in TCR beta repertoire diversity, the study relied on deep sequencing normalized with unique cDNA molecular identifiers. Four age groups were formed from the donors: young (average roughly 15 years), middle-aged (approximately 39), aged (roughly 59) and long-lived (around 82). Two additional independent replicas of 1 million unique cDNA reads from the same blood draw were analyzed for two donors (one aged 18 to 30 and one aged 80 or older).

About this clonotype itself: Its antigen is unknown. No base qualities exist here, and no much larger clone lies one base off it.

The 39 donors, aged about 6 to 95 years, were systemically healthy Caucasian individuals from Russia. Approximately 9.7 milliliters of peripheral blood were drawn from each donor into EDTA-treated Vacutainer tubes. Ficoll-Paque density-gradient centrifugation was used to isolate PBMCs, with at least 6.5 million per sample. Trizol reagent was used to extract total RNA from the PBMCs, yielding at least 5 micrograms per sample. For every donor, an aliquot of PBMCs went through flow cytometry to measure the percentages of naive CD45RAhigh/CD27high T cells. The paper as a whole reports these results and caveats: Compared with the aged group, the long-lived group had more naive CD4+ T cells, fewer expanded clones and increased TCR diversity, a pattern suggesting age selection. Observed TCR beta diversity per million T cells fell roughly linearly with age, and a significant reduction was already apparent by age about 43. Because profiling used bulk unsorted PBMCs, naive and antigen-experienced compartments could not be compared conclusively. Total diversity estimates from one million sequenced T cells were considered lower bounds and underestimates. The CMV infection status of donors was not known, potentially confounding age-related changes in expanded clonotypes. There was a strong correlation between observed TCR beta diversity and the percentage of naive T cells measured by flow cytometry.

The library was generated by 5' RACE. Sequencing relied on an Illumina HiSeq 2500. A second PCR of about 6 to 12 cycles was run with a J-beta primer mix and a sample-barcoded 5' primer. A unique molecular identifier was introduced onto each TCR beta cDNA molecule by a template-switch 5' adaptor carrying 12 random nucleotides. Each sample yielded at least 2.5 million CDR3-containing paired-end reads. All of the RNA was converted into first-strand cDNA using the Mint cDNA synthesis kit, with a TRBC-specific oligonucleotide serving as the primer. Following uracil-DNA glycosylase treatment, all cDNA underwent a first 18-cycle PCR with the universal primers M1SS and BC2_uni_R. Per the source publication's procedure: Each sample was normalized by randomly selecting 1 million high-quality reads, each carrying a distinct molecular identifier. Instead of being binned into consensus sequences, reads with shared molecular identifiers were discarded. MiTCR, with a Q25 quality threshold and the strictest error-elimination algorithm, was used for CDR3 identification, clonotype clustering and error correction. A nonparametric unseen species model with Euler transformation was used to estimate lower-bound total TCR beta diversity. TCRdb passed the public sequencing reads through fastp at Q25 and MiXCR, retaining productive beta sequences. One record per CDR3 amino acid sequence lists the most common genes and DNA. V and J calls and clone size were set by TCRdb, not the authors. Present in this sample are around 520,000 distinct CDR3 sequences, about 26% of which were seen just once. Approximately 3.7% of the sample comes from the top ten.

Trimming removed 7 bases from V and 4 bases from J; the gene matches leave 16 bases unexplained. The CDR3 measures 16 amino acids from cysteine to phenylalanine. The kept DNA is CDR3 alone, 48 bases in frame from the first base. From the germline V gene, CDR1 is SQVTM and CDR2 is ANQGSEA. The same data also went into a second study, on T cells of mothers and their children. The second paper states: The donors were nine systemically healthy Caucasian individuals, made up of three mothers and their six children. cDNA synthesis used all of the extracted RNA, with approximately 1.4 ug of RNA in each 15 ul reaction. In the second PCR, sample barcodes and 2-4 random nucleotides were introduced via the M1S primer. More than 8 million TCR beta CDR3 reads were obtained from each mother, and some 3.2 million reads were obtained from each child. In both related and unrelated pairs, thymic selection shapes the output of TCR recombination in a similar way, with inherited differences having only a minor effect. Normalized repertoire overlap in related mother-child pairs was always slightly higher than in unrelated mother-child pairs, but the difference was never significant. No persistent microchimeric T cell clones were found, with a detection sensitivity of roughly 99 clones per million clonotypes. The study used deep NGS to compare TCR beta repertoires of mothers and children, seeking features distinguishing related mother-child pairs from unrelated individuals. On average, the children were approximately 11 +/- 4 years old, while the mothers were approximately 40 +/- 4 years old. Libraries were sequenced on Illumina HiSeq 2000 with 100+100 nt paired-end reads after adapter ligation with NEBNext reagents. Mother and child libraries were prepared a month apart and sequenced in separate runs to prevent cross-contamination. For each donor, somewhere between about 450,000 and 2,000,000 distinct TCR beta clonotypes were identified. Naive TCR beta clonotypes were estimated from low-frequency clonotypes matched to each donor's FACS-determined naive share, without sorting.

This chain is built from TRBV29-1 and TRBJ1-1, and 9 bases in between align with TRBD1. The receptor was isolated from a boy aged 2 to 10 in good health. Sequencing input: blood. The DNA is TGCAGCGCCTCCTCCGGGACAGGGAAGGGTGGCACTGAAGCTTTCTTT. The encoded protein is CSASSGTGKGGTEAFF.